These 28 T cell receptor beta chains came from one sample sequenced in a study of identical twins. One entry per CDR3 protein results from TCRdb running MiXCR on the 5' RACE reads. The profile shows roughly 1,500,000 distinct CDR3 sequences, more than 30% of them singletons. The sample was cord blood. These receptors all stem from a newborn girl in good health.

The chain couples TRBV7-2 to TRBJ1-1, with D possibly being TRBD1 (5 bases). V dropped 1 base and J dropped 0 bases, with 12 bases sitting between them. Germline CDR1 and CDR2: SGHTA and FQGNSA. The CDR3 has 16 amino acids. The CDR3 here is CASSLGGGMLNTEAFF. The CDR3 region has the DNA TGTGCCAGCAGCTTAGGCGGGGGGATGTTGAACACTGAAGCTTTCTTT. The complete variable domain, with remaining parts taken from reference TRBV7-2 and TRBJ1-1, reads GAGVSQSPSNKVTEKGKDVELRCDPISGHTALYWYRQSLGQGLEFLIYFQGNSAPDKSGLPSDRFSAERTGGSVSTLTIQRTQQEDSAVYLCASSLGGGMLNTEAFFGQGTRLTVV.

This clonotype was seen a handful of times. CDR3 coding DNA: TGTGCCACCCTGGACAAGAACACCGGGGAGCTGTTTTTT. Residues: CATLDKNTGELFF. The chain uses TRBV24-1 and TRBJ2-2; possible D gene TRBD1, 5 bases. This CDR3 has 13 residues. Germline CDR1 is KGHDR and CDR2 is SFDVKD. Trimming removed 9 bases from V and 1 base from J, with 8 bases in between.

The chain employs TRBV2 and TRBJ2-1; 7 nucleotides match TRBD2. Germline V gene sequence: CDR1 SNHLY, CDR2 FYNNEI. There are 14 residues in the CDR3. V shed 6 bases, J shed 5 bases, and the junction held 7 bases outside the gene matches. CDR3 coding DNA: TGTGCCAGCAGCCCTTCCAGCGGGGACAATGAGCAGTTCTTC. Translated, it gives CASSPSSGDNEQFF.

The V gene is TRBV2, the J gene TRBJ2-7; 10 positions agree with TRBD1. From germline, CDR1 is SNHLY and CDR2 FYNNEI. The CDR3 runs 18 residues. Germline trimming cut 6 bases from V and 1 base from J; bases unmatched to any gene: 15. The CDR3 loop is CASSVGTGVQGESYEQYF. The CDR3 region has the DNA TGTGCCAGCAGCGTCGGGACAGGGGTTCAAGGGGAGTCCTACGAGCAGTACTTC. The entire variable domain, with the rest obtained from reference TRBV2 and TRBJ2-7, is as follows: EPEVTQTPSHQVTQMGQEVILRCVPISNHLYFYWYRQILGQKVEFLVSFYNNEISEKSEIFDDQFSVERPDGSNFTLKIRSTKLEDSAMYFCASSVGTGVQGESYEQYFGPGTRLTVT.

This clonotype was seen many times. The genes are TRBV7-9 and TRBJ2-7; TRBD1 matches at 8 bases. V gave up 1 base and J gave up 5 bases; unmatched junction bases: 4. Germline V gives CDR1 SEHNR, CDR2 FQNEAQ (reference sequence). There are 14 residues in the CDR3. The CDR3 nucleotides read TGTGCCAGCAGCTTAGGGACAGGGTTTGACGAGCAGTACTTC. As protein: CASSLGTGFDEQYF.

This clonotype was recorded a few times. This chain connects TRBV4-2 to TRBJ2-1, with D uncertain. The DNA end lines up better with TRBJ2-7; the J call may be wrong. Germline CDR1 and CDR2: LGHNA and YNFKEQ. The CDR3 is made up of 16 amino acids. CDR3 nucleotide sequence: TGTGCCAGCAGCCAAGAGGAGCTGAGCTCCTACAATGAGCAGTACTTC. Translating gives CASSQEELSSYNEQYF.

This clonotype was recorded many times. The chain uses TRBV27 and TRBJ2-5; D unresolved. Germline V gives CDR1 MNHEY, CDR2 SMNVEV (reference sequence). V was shortened by 3 bases and J by 5 bases, with 4 bases between the two germline ends. The CDR3 spans 11 residues. CDR3 nucleotides: TGTGCCAGCAGTTTCGTCGAGACCCAGTACTTC. This sequence encodes CASSFVETQYF.

J is TRBJ2-1 and V is TRBV5-1; TRBD2 matches at 11 bases. This CDR3 has 18 amino acids. After removal of 1 base from V and 4 bases from J, the junction contained 10 bases not matched to a gene. CDR1 is SGHRS and CDR2 is YFSETQ in the germline V gene. In DNA, the CDR3 is TGCGCCAGCAGCTTGTCCCCATTGCTAGCGGGAGGATACAATGAGCAGTTCTTC. It is translated as CASSLSPLLAGGYNEQFF.

This rearrangement joins TRBV4-2 to TRBJ2-4; TRBD2 agrees at 11 bases. Germline CDR1 LGHNA, CDR2 YNFKEQ. This CDR3 spans 16 amino acids. V shed 4 bases and J 6 bases; nucleotides not matched to a gene: 8. CDR3 in DNA: TGTGCCAGCAGCCGCGGAGGGACTAGCGGAATAAACATTCAGTACTTC. Translating gives CASSRGGTSGINIQYF.

The chain is built from TRBV20-1 and TRBJ1-2, with TRBD1 matching 9 bases. CDR3 length: 18 residues. Germline-derived CDR1 and CDR2 are DFQATT and SNEGSKA (reference sequence). J was trimmed by 0 bases and V by 3 bases; bases with no gene match: 14. CDR3 sequence (DNA): TGCAGTGCTAGTTCATTACAGGACAGGGGCTCTGCTAACTATGGCTACACCTTC. Protein product: CSASSLQDRGSANYGYTF.

The gene calls are TRBV28 and TRBJ2-1; TRBD2 aligns across 9 bases. The germline gives CDR1 MDHEN, CDR2 SYDVKM. The CDR3 covers 16 residues. V was clipped by 3 bases and J by 8 bases; unmatched bases: 11. The CDR3 loop reads CASSFRGGAMKDEQFF. CDR3 nucleotides: TGTGCCAGCAGTTTCCGCGGGGGGGCCATGAAAGATGAGCAGTTCTTC.

This clonotype has a handful of counts. J is TRBJ1-5 and V is TRBV28, with a weak D call TRBD1 (5 bases). Germline CDR1 reads MDHEN; CDR2 reads SYDVKM. The CDR3 has 15 amino acids. V was clipped by 1 base and J by 2 bases, with 9 bases between them. This chain's CDR3 is CASSLLARGNQPQHF. CDR3 in DNA: TGTGCCAGCAGTTTATTGGCCAGGGGCAATCAGCCCCAGCATTTT.

The chain carries TRBV29-1 and TRBJ2-3; 10 positions match TRBD1. J lost 0 bases, V lost 2 bases, and 8 bases had no gene match. In germline, CDR1 is SQVTM, CDR2 ANQGSEA. This CDR3 contains 17 residues. The CDR3 reads CSVETTPGQGSTDTQYF. The CDR3 DNA sequence: TGCAGCGTTGAAACTACTCCGGGACAGGGGAGCACAGATACGCAGTATTTT.

The CDR3 loop reads CASSYGRGQENYGYTF. CDR3 nucleotide sequence: TGTGCCAGCAGTTACGGTCGGGGCCAGGAAAACTATGGCTACACCTTC. This chain uses TRBV6-2 or TRBV6-3 with TRBJ1-2, with a tentative D call TRBD1 (5 bases). This CDR3 is built from 16 residues. Germline V gene sequence: CDR1 MNHEY, CDR2 SVGEGT. Trimming removed 2 bases at V and 2 bases at J, with 15 bases between.

V gene TRBV24-1 combines with J gene TRBJ2-7, with TRBD2 identical over 8 bases. This CDR3 is 14 amino acids long. After removal of 5 bases from V and 5 bases from J, the junction contained 7 bases not matched to a gene. Germline V gene data show CDR1 as KGHDR and CDR2 as SFDVKD. The DNA for the CDR3 is TGTGCCACCAGTGGTGGGACTAGTAAAAACGAGCAGTACTTC. Translated, it gives CATSGGTSKNEQYF.

In its sample, this clonotype was seen a few times. The CDR3 loop is CASSVSGGAHEQYF. The CDR3 DNA reads TGTGCCAGCAGTGTGAGTGGCGGGGCCCACGAGCAGTACTTC. The J gene is TRBJ2-7, the V gene TRBV2; tentative D call: TRBD2 (6 bases). The CDR3 covers 14 residues. The V end was cut by 4 bases, the J end by 5 bases, with 15 bases between. Germline CDR1 reads SNHLY; CDR2 reads FYNNEI.

The sample holds a few counts of this clonotype. The chain employs TRBV2 and TRBJ2-7; no firm D call. V gave up 8 bases and J gave up 3 bases, with 11 bases separating them. The CDR3 extends over 12 amino acids. The germline V gene encodes CDR1 SNHLY and CDR2 FYNNEI. The CDR3, as DNA: TGTGCCAGCGTCCAGGACGGCTACGAGCAGTACTTC. Amino acid sequence: CASVQDGYEQYF.

CDR3 protein: CASSGRPAVRNYGYTF. The CDR3 region has the DNA TGTGCCAGCAGCGGTAGGCCGGCAGTCCGTAACTATGGCTACACCTTC. V is TRBV7-9 and J is TRBJ1-2; D not resolved. CDR1 and CDR2 (germline): SEHNR, FQNEAQ (reference sequence). The CDR3 has 16 residues. The V end lost 5 bases, the J end lost 1 base, and 17 bases lay between the germline ends.

CDR3 sequence reads: CASSKVRSSGTTDTQYF. Written as DNA, the CDR3 is TGTGCCAGCAGCAAAGTTCGTAGTAGCGGGACGACAGATACGCAGTATTTT. This rearrangement joins TRBV21-1 to TRBJ2-3; the listed D gene, TRBD2, was not tested against the DNA. TRBV21-1 is recorded as a pseudogene. The CDR3 consists of 17 residues.

The rearrangement uses TRBV7-9 and TRBJ2-4; D perhaps matches TRBD1 (6 bases). V gave up 4 bases and J gave up 1 base, with 26 bases separating them. Looked up from germline, CDR1 is SEHNR and CDR2 is FQNEAQ (reference sequence). This CDR3 comprises 20 residues. The CDR3 loop is CASSSQWNRDAPVAKNIQYF. The CDR3 DNA reads as TGTGCCAGCAGCTCGCAATGGAACAGGGACGCCCCGGTCGCCAAAAACATTCAGTACTTC.

This chain joins TRBV6-5 and TRBJ2-5, with 7 bases lining up with TRBD1. The CDR3 spans 14 residues. Germline V gene lookup returns CDR1 MNHEY and CDR2 SVGAGI. The J segment lost 6 bases and the V segment lost 8 bases, leaving 12 bases of the junction unmatched. CDR3 nucleotide sequence: TGTGCCAGCGCCACAGGGGCCCACAAGAAGACCCAGTACTTC. Amino acid sequence: CASATGAHKKTQYF.

The chain links TRBV20-1 to TRBJ2-4; a possible D gene is TRBD2 (5 bases). Germline CDR1 reads DFQATT; CDR2 reads SNEGSKA (reference sequence). The length of the CDR3 is 15 residues. Trimming left V 0 bases short and J 2 bases short, with 11 bases between. CDR3 in DNA: TGCAGTGCTAGAGAGAGGGTTTTTACCAAAAACATTCAGTACTTC. This encodes CSARERVFTKNIQYF.

This clonotype has a single count. This chain uses TRBV24-1 with TRBJ2-1; D unclear. The CDR3 runs 15 residues. Per the germline V gene, CDR1 is KGHDR and CDR2 is SFDVKD. V was shortened by 12 bases and J by 6 bases, with 23 bases between the two germline ends. CDR3 amino acids: CAAAPRLKVRNEQFF. DNA of the CDR3: TGTGCCGCCGCTCCGCGGTTGAAGGTACGCAATGAGCAGTTCTTC.

CDR3 amino acids: CASSLTGRAEKLFF. CDR3 bases: TGTGCCAGCAGCCTGACAGGAAGGGCTGAAAAACTGTTTTTT. The gene calls are TRBV6-1 and TRBJ1-4; D possibly corresponds to TRBD1 (6 bases). CDR1 is MNHNS and CDR2 is SASEGT in the germline V gene. CDR3 size: 14 residues. V gave up 6 bases and J gave up 7 bases, with 15 bases separating them.

The chain links TRBV10-3 to TRBJ1-5; 8 bases line up with TRBD1. The J segment lost 4 bases and the V segment lost 8 bases, leaving 4 bases of the junction unmatched. The CDR3 extends over 13 amino acids. CDR1 and CDR2 from the germline V gene are ENHRY and SYGVKD. This CDR3 is CAIRTGRNQPQHF. CDR3 in DNA: TGTGCCATCCGGACAGGGCGGAATCAGCCCCAGCATTTT.

This rearrangement joins TRBV29-1 to TRBJ2-2; D is unclear. There are 13 residues in the CDR3. V was cut by 4 bases and J by 7 bases, with 13 bases left in between. Germline V gene data show CDR1 as SQVTM and CDR2 as ANQGSEA. The CDR3 region is CSVGPRLSGELFF. The CDR3 DNA reads TGCAGCGTTGGCCCCAGGTTAAGCGGGGAGCTGTTTTTT.

J is TRBJ2-1 and V is TRBV14; D might be TRBD1 (6 bases). The CDR3 runs to 13 residues. The germline V gene has CDR1 SGHDN and CDR2 FVKESK. Trimming took 4 bases from V and 9 from J, leaving 13 bases between them. Here the CDR3 DNA reads TGTGCCAGCAGCCTACAGGGCCGGGGTGAGCAGTTCTTC. Protein sequence: CASSLQGRGEQFF.

This clonotype has just a few counts. The V and J genes are TRBV21-1 and TRBJ2-7. TRBV21-1 is labeled a pseudogene. The CDR3 length is 13 residues. In nucleotides, the CDR3 is TGTGCCAGCAGCAAAAGGGGCTACTACGAGCAGTACTTC. It encodes CASSKRGYYEQYF.